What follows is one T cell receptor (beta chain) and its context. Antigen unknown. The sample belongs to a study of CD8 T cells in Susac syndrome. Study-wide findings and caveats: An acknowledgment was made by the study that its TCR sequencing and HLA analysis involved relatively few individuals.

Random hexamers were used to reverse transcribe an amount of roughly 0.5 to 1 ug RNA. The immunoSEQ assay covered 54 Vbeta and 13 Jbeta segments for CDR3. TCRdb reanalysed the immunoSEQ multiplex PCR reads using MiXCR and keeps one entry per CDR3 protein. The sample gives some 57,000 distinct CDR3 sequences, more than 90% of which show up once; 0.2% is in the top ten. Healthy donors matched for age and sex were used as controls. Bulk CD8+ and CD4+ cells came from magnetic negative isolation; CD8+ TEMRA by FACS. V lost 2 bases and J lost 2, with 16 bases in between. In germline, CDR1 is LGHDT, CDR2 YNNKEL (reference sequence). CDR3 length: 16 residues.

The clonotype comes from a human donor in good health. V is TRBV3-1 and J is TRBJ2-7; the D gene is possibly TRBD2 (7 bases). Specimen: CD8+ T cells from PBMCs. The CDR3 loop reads CASSQTYGGGPYEQYF. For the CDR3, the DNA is TGTGCCAGCAGCCAAACCTATGGCGGGGGCCCCTACGAGCAGTACTTC.